The clone carrying this T cell receptor (beta chain) occurred a few times. The sample contains more than one DNA sequence encoding this CDR3. Reverse transcription of all isolated RNA meant that expressed TCRB transcripts were sequenced. Measured with immunoSEQ multiplex PCR; TCRdb has only the in-frame clones, and not every one. The sample lists more than 300,000 clones; less than 9.5% were seen once. The data were taken from a study of beta chain features in type 1 diabetes. A single heparinised draw of roughly 120 mL on average was taken per donor. Central memory, naive, regulatory and stem cell-like memory CD4+ cells were sorted by CD45RO/CCR7/CD25/CD127/CD95/CD27. This clonotype was sampled from a woman aged 18 to 35 in good health. The sequenced material came from central memory CD4+ T cells from blood.

The chain's CDR3 is CASSLDADTQYF. In nucleotides, the CDR3 is TGTGCCAGCAGCTTGGATGCAGATACGCAGTATTTT. The chain is built from TRBV11-2 and TRBJ2-3; D call uncertain. The CDR3 has 12 residues. Trimming shortened V by 3 bases and J by 4 bases, and 5 bases separated the two germline ends. The V gene's germline CDR1 is SGHAT and CDR2 FQNNGV.